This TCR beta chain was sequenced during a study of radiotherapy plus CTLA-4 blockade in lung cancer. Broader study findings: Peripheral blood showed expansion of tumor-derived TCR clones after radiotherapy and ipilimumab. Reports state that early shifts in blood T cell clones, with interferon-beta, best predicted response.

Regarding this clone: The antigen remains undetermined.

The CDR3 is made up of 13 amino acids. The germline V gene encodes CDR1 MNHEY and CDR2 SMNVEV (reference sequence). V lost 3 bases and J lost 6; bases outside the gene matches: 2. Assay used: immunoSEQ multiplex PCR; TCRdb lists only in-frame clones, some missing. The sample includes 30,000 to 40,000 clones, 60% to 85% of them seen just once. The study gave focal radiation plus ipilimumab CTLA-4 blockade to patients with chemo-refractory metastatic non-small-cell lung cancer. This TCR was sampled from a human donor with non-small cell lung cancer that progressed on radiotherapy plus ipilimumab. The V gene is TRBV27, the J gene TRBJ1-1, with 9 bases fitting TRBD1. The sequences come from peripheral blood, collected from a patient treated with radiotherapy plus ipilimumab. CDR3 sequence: CASSFGTGSEAFF. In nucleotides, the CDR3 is TGTGCCAGCAGTTTTGGGACAGGGTCTGAAGCTTTCTTT.